The 7 T cell receptor beta chains given below trace back to one sample, sequenced in a study of beta chain features in type 1 diabetes. Study-wide results and limits: Significant though moderate, a shortening of TCRB CDR3s appeared in all four CD4+ subsets of Type 1 diabetes patients.

Their target antigens are unknown. The entirety of the isolated RNA underwent reverse transcription, so expressed TCRB transcripts were sequenced. Repertoires were generated with immunoSEQ multiplex PCR, while TCRdb's copy carries only in-frame clones and drops some. The table has 640,000 or so clones, around an eighth seen once. Material: naive CD4+ T cells from blood. The source of these receptors is a man younger than 35 with type 1 diabetes.

This clone was picked up a small number of times. J is TRBJ1-1 and V is TRBV30, with D hard to call. This CDR3 is built from 13 residues. From germline, CDR1 is GTSNPN and CDR2 SVGIG (reference sequence). Trimming removed 2 bases at V and 0 bases at J, with 7 bases between. The CDR3 nucleotides read TGTGCCTGGAGTCACAAGATGAACACTGAAGCTTTCTTT. Translating gives CAWSHKMNTEAFF.

V is TRBV6-6 and J is TRBJ1-1; D possibly corresponds to TRBD1 (5 bases). V lost 6 bases, J lost 1 base, and 9 bases lay in between. CDR3 length: 13 residues. Germline V CDR1 and CDR2: MNHNY, SVGAGI (reference sequence). As DNA, the CDR3 is TGTGCCAGCAGCAAAACAGGGAACACTGAAGCTTTCTTT. This translates into CASSKTGNTEAFF.

This chain connects TRBV9 to TRBJ1-3; no clear D gene. Germline V CDR1 and CDR2: SGDLS, YYNGEE. Trimming cost V 1 base and J 2 bases, with 10 bases left between them. CDR3 length: 15 residues. The CDR3 nucleotides are TGTGCCAGCAGCGTACGGTCCGGGACTGGAAACACCATATATTTT. Protein: CASSVRSGTGNTIYF.

This clone has only a few counts. CDR3 region: CASSLNGGLGEKLFF. CDR3 DNA: TGTGCCAGCAGCCTCAACGGGGGGCTGGGTGAAAAACTGTTTTTT. The chain employs TRBV7-2 and TRBJ1-4, with a weak D call TRBD1 (6 bases). The CDR3 contains 15 residues. Trimming removed 5 bases at V and 7 bases at J, with 17 bases between. Per the germline V gene, CDR1 is SGHTA and CDR2 is FQGNSA.

The chain joins TRBV6-5 to TRBJ2-7, with TRBD2 identical over 9 bases. The length of the CDR3 is 15 residues. With 2 bases clipped from V and 3 bases from J, the junction kept 5 bases outside the gene matches. The germline gives CDR1 MNHEY, CDR2 SVGAGI. This CDR3 is CASSYEERGDYEQYF. For the CDR3, the DNA is TGTGCCAGCAGTTACGAGGAGCGGGGGGACTACGAGCAGTACTTC.

The rearrangement joins TRBV30 to TRBJ2-3; 8 bases are a match to TRBD1. The CDR3 is 15 residues long. The junction had 8 bases not matched to a gene; V was cut back by 5 bases and J by 1 base. Looked up from germline, CDR1 is GTSNPN and CDR2 is SVGIG (reference sequence). The CDR3 bases are TGTGCCTGGGTGGACAGGGCAAGGGGCACAGATACGCAGTATTTT. It codes for CAWVDRARGTDTQYF.

This CDR3 reads CSPTTGVTEAFF. The CDR3 DNA sequence: TGCAGCCCCACCACAGGAGTCACTGAAGCTTTCTTT. The chain has TRBV29-1 and TRBJ1-1; the D gene is possibly TRBD1 (5 bases). Trimming left V 8 bases short and J 4 bases short, with 14 bases between. This CDR3 is built from 12 residues. From germline, CDR1 is SQVTM and CDR2 ANQGSEA.